Below, 19 T cell receptor beta chains from the same sample are listed, as sequenced in a study of CDR3 diversity in severe acne. TCRdb analysed the PCR reads with MiXCR anew, one entry per CDR3 protein. The repertoire holds over 100,000 distinct CDR3 sequences, with under 60% as singletons. Input material: blood. Receptor source: a male donor with acne.

A few counts support this clonotype. This rearrangement joins TRBV2 to TRBJ2-1, with TRBD2 matching 10 bases. The CDR3 loop spans 14 amino acids. Germline lookup yields CDR1 SNHLY and CDR2 FYNNEI. J was trimmed by 8 bases and V by 11 bases; bases with no gene match: 12. The CDR3 sequence is CAPGGSGRWDEQFF. The CDR3 DNA sequence: TGTGCCCCCGGGGGTAGCGGGAGGTGGGATGAGCAGTTCTTC.

This clonotype was picked up many times. The chain joins TRBV4-1 to TRBJ2-7; tentatively, D is TRBD1 (5 bases). The CDR3 is made up of 15 amino acids. The V gene's germline CDR1 is MGHRA and CDR2 YSYEKL. V lost 3 bases to trimming and J lost 1 base, with 13 bases between them. CDR3 sequence reads: CASSHDPKGSYEQYF. The CDR3 nucleotides are TGCGCCAGCAGCCACGATCCGAAGGGGTCCTACGAGCAGTACTTC.

The rearrangement uses TRBV15 and TRBJ2-2; 8 bases are a match to TRBD1. Germline loops: CDR1 LNHNV, CDR2 YYDKDF (reference sequence). V shed 9 bases, J shed 4 bases, and the junction held 4 bases outside the gene matches. This CDR3 is 13 amino acids long. The CDR3 region is CATRDRGTGELFF. The CDR3 coding sequence is TGTGCCACTAGAGACAGGGGCACCGGGGAGCTGTTTTTT. The full variable domain, rest sourced from reference TRBV15 and TRBJ2-2, is DAMVIQNPRYQVTQFGKPVTLSCSQTLNHNVMYWYQQKSSQAPKLLFHYYDKDFNNEADTPDNFQSRRPNTSFCFLDIRSPGLGDTAMYLCATRDRGTGELFFGEGSRLTVL.

This clonotype was detected ten times or more. The chain carries TRBV6-4 and TRBJ2-1; 11 nucleotides align to TRBD2. Germline CDR1 reads MRHNA; CDR2 reads SNTAGT. The ends lost 0 bases at V and 5 bases at J; junction bases unmatched: 0. This CDR3 is 15 amino acids long. This CDR3 is CASSDSLAGDNEQFF. Written as DNA, the CDR3 is TGTGCCAGCAGTGACTCACTAGCGGGAGACAATGAGCAGTTCTTC.

Remarks on this clonotype: At one boundary the junction diverges from the germline segment, which might be a read error. The chain is built from TRBV5-6 and TRBJ1-3, with D unresolved. Germline V CDR1 and CDR2: SGHDT, YYEEEE. This CDR3 region has 14 residues. CDR3: CASSFTGSGNTMYF. In DNA, the CDR3 is TGTGCCAGCAGCTTTACGGGCTCTGGAAACACCATGTATTTT.

This clonotype has at least ten counts. V is TRBV6-1 and J is TRBJ2-1; possibly TRBD2 for D (5 bases). Germline CDR1 MNHNS, CDR2 SASEGT. The CDR3 covers 15 residues. With 6 bases removed from V and 3 bases from J, the gap between germline ends came to 15 bases. The CDR3 protein is CASSPRGADYNEQFF. Here the CDR3 DNA reads TGTGCCAGCAGCCCACGGGGAGCGGACTACAATGAGCAGTTCTTC.

The genes are TRBV7-8 and TRBJ1-3; D is unresolved. CDR1 and CDR2 from the germline V gene are SGHVS and FQNEAQ. The ends were cut back, 4 bases at V and 0 bases at J, with 19 bases in the middle. CDR3 length: 18 amino acids. The CDR3 coding sequence is TGTGCCAGCAGCTCCCCCTTTGAGGCTTACAGCTCTGGAAACACCATATATTTT. Translation gives CASSSPFEAYSSGNTIYF.

This clonotype was observed many times. CDR3 region: CASSVEGGRGEQYF. The CDR3 bases are TGTGCCAGCAGCGTAGAGGGGGGGCGCGGAGAGCAGTACTTC. This chain links TRBV9 with TRBJ2-7; a possible D gene is TRBD2 (7 bases). The CDR3 covers 14 residues. Germline assignment: CDR1 SGDLS and CDR2 YYNGEE. Trimming removed 0 bases at V and 7 bases at J, with 14 bases between.

This chain joins TRBV15 and TRBJ2-3; the match to TRBD1 covers 11 bases. V trimming: 3 bases; J trimming: 5 bases; junction bases outside the gene matches: 10. Per the germline V gene, CDR1 is LNHNV and CDR2 is YYDKDF (reference sequence). This CDR3 region has 17 residues. The CDR3 spells CATSSWDRGSIRDTQYF. The CDR3 DNA sequence: TGTGCCACCAGCAGCTGGGACAGGGGGAGCATCAGAGATACGCAGTATTTT.

This clonotype occurred a few times. The rearrangement joins TRBV7-9 to TRBJ2-1; 16 bases are shared with TRBD2. There are 17 residues in the CDR3. The ends lost 0 bases at V and 7 bases at J; junction bases unmatched: 3. The V gene's germline CDR1 is SEHNR and CDR2 FQNEAQ (reference sequence). CDR3 protein: CASSLAGTSGRVNEQFF. The CDR3 DNA reads as TGTGCCAGCAGCTTAGCGGGGACTAGCGGGAGGGTAAATGAGCAGTTCTTC.

This clonotype was seen at least ten times. The chain combines TRBV5-6 with TRBJ1-4; D ambiguous. V was clipped by 3 bases and J by 6 bases, with 15 bases between them. This CDR3 spans 15 amino acids. Germline CDR1 is SGHDT and CDR2 is YYEEEE. The CDR3 spells CASSSTALRYEKLFF. As DNA, the CDR3 is TGTGCCAGCAGCTCTACAGCGCTCCGGTATGAAAAACTGTTTTTT.

This clonotype was seen many times. This chain uses TRBV6-5 with TRBJ2-1; D call uncertain. CDR3 length: 14 amino acids. V was clipped by 7 bases and J by 0 bases, with 10 bases between them. The germline gives CDR1 MNHEY, CDR2 SVGAGI. The CDR3 DNA reads TGTGCCAGCACCTATAGCCACTCCTACAATGAGCAGTTCTTC. Its protein product is CASTYSHSYNEQFF.

This clonotype was seen at least ten times. This sequence joins TRBV3-1 and TRBJ2-7; D is unclear. V was trimmed by 0 bases and J by 6 bases, leaving 9 bases between them. This CDR3 has 13 amino acids. Germline CDR1 and CDR2: LGHDT and YNNKEL (reference sequence). CDR3 sequence reads: CASSQDLVGEQYF. CDR3 sequence (DNA): TGTGCCAGCAGCCAAGATTTGGTAGGCGAGCAGTACTTC.

The chain recombines TRBV19 with TRBJ1-5, with TRBD1 as a possible D gene (5 bases). CDR1 is LNHDA and CDR2 is SQIVND in the germline V gene (reference sequence). The CDR3 extends over 15 amino acids. With 4 bases removed from V and 9 bases from J, the gap between germline ends came to 19 bases. Here the CDR3 reads CASSKVGGLGLPQHF. The CDR3, as DNA: TGTGCCAGTAGTAAGGTGGGGGGACTCGGCTTGCCCCAGCATTTT.

The chain couples TRBV9 to TRBJ2-2; TRBD2 might be the D (5 bases). CDR3 length: 18 amino acids. Trimming removed 0 bases at V and 1 base at J, with 16 bases between. The germline gives CDR1 SGDLS, CDR2 YYNGEE. CDR3 sequence reads: CASSVEFLGAENTGELFF. The CDR3 DNA follows: TGTGCCAGCAGCGTAGAATTCCTCGGAGCGGAGAACACCGGGGAGCTGTTTTTT.

The chain couples TRBV28 to TRBJ2-2; unclear D gene. Germline V gene data show CDR1 as MDHEN and CDR2 as SYDVKM. The CDR3 spans 14 residues. Trimming left V 2 bases short and J 8 bases short, with 12 bases between. The CDR3 reads CASSLTEMRGELFF. CDR3 DNA: TGTGCCAGCAGTTTAACGGAGATGAGGGGGGAGCTGTTTTTT.

This clonotype was seen many times. CDR3 amino acids: CASSLSGGTNNEQYF. The CDR3 bases are TGTGCCAGCAGTTTATCGGGCGGGACGAATAACGAGCAGTACTTC. The genes are TRBV12-3 or TRBV12-4 and TRBJ2-7, with D possibly matching TRBD2 (6 bases). The CDR3 consists of 15 residues. Trimming took 2 bases from V and 5 from J, leaving 16 bases between them.

In this sample, this clonotype turned up many times. V gene TRBV20-1 combines with J gene TRBJ1-5, with TRBD1 matching 9 bases. V was pared by 6 bases and J by 5 bases, with 20 bases of the junction left unmatched. Germline V gene lookup returns CDR1 DFQATT and CDR2 SNEGSKA (reference sequence). There are 18 residues in the CDR3. As DNA, the CDR3 is TGCAGTGCCCCCCGGACAGGGGATGTGGGGGGGGGGTATCAGCCCCAGCATTTT. Protein sequence: CSAPRTGDVGGGYQPQHF.

About this clonotype itself: Compared with germline, one end of the junction differs, possibly owing to a read error. The V gene is TRBV24-1, the J gene TRBJ2-2; D tentatively reads TRBD1 or TRBD2 (5 bases each). Germline lookup yields CDR1 KGHDR and CDR2 SFDVKD. The CDR3 consists of 12 residues. The CDR3 sequence is CATDPGTGALFF. CDR3 sequence (DNA): TGTGCCACCGATCCGGGGACCGGGGCGCTGTTTTTT.